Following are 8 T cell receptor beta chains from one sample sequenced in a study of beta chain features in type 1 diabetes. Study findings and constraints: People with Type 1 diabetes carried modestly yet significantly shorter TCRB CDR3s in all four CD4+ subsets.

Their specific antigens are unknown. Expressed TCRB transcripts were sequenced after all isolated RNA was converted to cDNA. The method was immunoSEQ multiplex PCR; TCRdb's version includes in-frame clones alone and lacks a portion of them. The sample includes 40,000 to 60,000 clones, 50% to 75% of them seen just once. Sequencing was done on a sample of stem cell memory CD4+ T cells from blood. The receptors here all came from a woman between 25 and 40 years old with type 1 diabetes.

As DNA, the CDR3 is TGTGCCAGTAGTTGGAGGGGTGGGGATGAGCAGTTCTTC. This codes for CASSWRGGDEQFF. The gene calls are TRBV19 and TRBJ2-1, with D possibly TRBD2 on 6 matching bases. Germline V gene sequence: CDR1 LNHDA, CDR2 SQIVND (reference sequence). With 5 bases removed from V and 8 bases from J, the gap between germline ends came to 13 bases. The CDR3 extends over 13 amino acids.

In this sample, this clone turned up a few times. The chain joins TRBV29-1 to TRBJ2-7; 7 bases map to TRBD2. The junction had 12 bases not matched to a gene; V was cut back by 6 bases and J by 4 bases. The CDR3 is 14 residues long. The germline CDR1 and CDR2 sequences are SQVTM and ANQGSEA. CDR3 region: CSVKAGLLRYEQYF. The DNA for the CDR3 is TGCAGCGTCAAGGCGGGACTACTTCGATACGAGCAGTACTTC.

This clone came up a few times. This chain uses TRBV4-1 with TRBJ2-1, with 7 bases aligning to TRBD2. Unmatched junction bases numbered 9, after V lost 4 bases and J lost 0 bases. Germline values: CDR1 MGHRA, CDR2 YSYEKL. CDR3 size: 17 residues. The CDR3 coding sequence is TGCGCCAGCAGCCCGTACGGGGGACTACGCTCCTACAATGAGCAGTTCTTC. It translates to CASSPYGGLRSYNEQFF.

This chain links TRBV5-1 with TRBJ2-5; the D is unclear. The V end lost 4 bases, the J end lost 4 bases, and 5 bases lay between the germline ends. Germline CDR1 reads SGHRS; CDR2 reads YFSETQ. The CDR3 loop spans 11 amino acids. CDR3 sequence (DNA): TGCGCCAGCAGCCGCGGAGAGACCCAGTACTTC. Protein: CASSRGETQYF.

CDR3 in DNA: TGTGCCAGCAGCCCGGGACAGATCAACACTGAAGCTTTCTTT. This codes for CASSPGQINTEAFF. The V and J genes are TRBV7-3 and TRBJ1-1; TRBD1 agrees at 7 bases. Germline CDR1 and CDR2: SGHTA and FQGTGA. V dropped 5 bases and J dropped 2; count of bases not matched to a gene: 5. This CDR3 has 14 amino acids. Full variable domain (outside the CDR3, taken from reference TRBV7-3 and TRBJ1-1): GAGVSQTPSNKVTEKGKYVELRCDPISGHTALYWYRQSLGQGPEFLIYFQGTGAADDSGLPNDRFFAVRPEGSVSTLKIQRTERGDSAVYLCASSPGQINTEAFFGQGTRLTVV.

This CDR3 is CASSQPAGVQETQYF. The CDR3 DNA reads as TGTGCCAGCAGCCAGCCAGCGGGAGTCCAAGAGACCCAGTACTTC. This chain links TRBV14 with TRBJ2-5, with 8 bases lining up with TRBD2. The CDR3 extends over 15 amino acids. Unmatched junction bases numbered 4, after V lost 3 bases and J lost 1 base. The germline CDR1 and CDR2 sequences are SGHDN and FVKESK.

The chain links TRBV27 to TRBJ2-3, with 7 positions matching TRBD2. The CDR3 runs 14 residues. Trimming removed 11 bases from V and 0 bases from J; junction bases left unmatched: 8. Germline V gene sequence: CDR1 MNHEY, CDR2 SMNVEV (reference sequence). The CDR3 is CAWRRAGSTDTQYF. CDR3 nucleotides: TGTGCCTGGCGACGAGCGGGGAGCACAGATACGCAGTATTTT.

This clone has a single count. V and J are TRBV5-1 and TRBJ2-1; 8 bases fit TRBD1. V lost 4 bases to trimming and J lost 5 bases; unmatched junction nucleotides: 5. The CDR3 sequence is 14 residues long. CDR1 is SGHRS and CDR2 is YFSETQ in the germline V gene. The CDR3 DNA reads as TGCGCCAGCAGCATCCCGACAGGGGACAATGAGCAGTTCTTC. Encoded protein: CASSIPTGDNEQFF.